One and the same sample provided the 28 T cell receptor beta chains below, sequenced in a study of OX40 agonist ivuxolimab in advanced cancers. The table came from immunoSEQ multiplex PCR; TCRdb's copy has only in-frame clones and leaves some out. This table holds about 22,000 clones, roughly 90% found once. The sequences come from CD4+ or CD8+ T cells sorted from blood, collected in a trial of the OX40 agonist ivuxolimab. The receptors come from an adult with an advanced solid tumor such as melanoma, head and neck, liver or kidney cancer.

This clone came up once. The CDR3 here is CASSQDRGFYGYTF. In DNA, the CDR3 is TGCGCCAGCAGCCAAGATCGGGGCTTCTATGGCTACACCTTC. The J gene is TRBJ1-2, the V gene TRBV4-1, with D perhaps matching TRBD1 (5 bases). Trimming left V 0 bases short and J 4 bases short, with 9 bases between. Germline CDR1 and CDR2: MGHRA and YSYEKL. The CDR3 length is 14 residues.

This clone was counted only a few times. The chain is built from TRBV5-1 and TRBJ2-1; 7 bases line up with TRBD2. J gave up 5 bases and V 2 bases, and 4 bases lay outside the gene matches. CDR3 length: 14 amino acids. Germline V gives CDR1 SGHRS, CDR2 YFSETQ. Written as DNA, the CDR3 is TGCGCCAGCAGCTTAGCGGGGTTCAACAATGAGCAGTTCTTC. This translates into CASSLAGFNNEQFF.

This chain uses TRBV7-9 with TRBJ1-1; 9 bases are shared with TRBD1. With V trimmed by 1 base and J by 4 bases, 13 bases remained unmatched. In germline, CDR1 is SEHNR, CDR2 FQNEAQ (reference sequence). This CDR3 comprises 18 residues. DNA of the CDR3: TGTGCCAGCAGCTTAGGATCGTGGGGCGACAGGGGGGCCACTGAAGCTTTCTTT. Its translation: CASSLGSWGDRGATEAFF.

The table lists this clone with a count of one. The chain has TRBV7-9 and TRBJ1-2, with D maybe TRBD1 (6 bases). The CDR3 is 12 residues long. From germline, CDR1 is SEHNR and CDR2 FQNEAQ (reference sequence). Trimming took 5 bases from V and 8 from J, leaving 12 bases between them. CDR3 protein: CASSLPGQGYTF. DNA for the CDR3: TGTGCCAGCAGCCTCCCCGGACAGGGCTACACCTTC.

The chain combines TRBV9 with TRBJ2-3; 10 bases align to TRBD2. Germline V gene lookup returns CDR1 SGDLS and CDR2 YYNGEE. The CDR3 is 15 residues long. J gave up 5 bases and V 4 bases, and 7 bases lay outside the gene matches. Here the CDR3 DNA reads TGTGCCAGCAGCATAAGCGGGAGGGCGGGAGATACGCAGTATTTT. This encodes CASSISGRAGDTQYF.

The CDR3 here is CASRPGNTGELFF. The CDR3 nucleotides are TGTGCCAGCAGACCAGGAAACACCGGGGAGCTGTTTTTT. This chain links TRBV6-1 with TRBJ2-2, with unresolved D. This CDR3 is built from 13 residues. Germline V gene sequence: CDR1 MNHNS, CDR2 SASEGT. V shed 6 bases and J shed 2 bases, with 7 bases lying between them.

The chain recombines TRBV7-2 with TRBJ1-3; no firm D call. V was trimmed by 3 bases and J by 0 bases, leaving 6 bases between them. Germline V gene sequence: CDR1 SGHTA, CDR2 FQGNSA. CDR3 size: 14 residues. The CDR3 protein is CASSFGDSGNTIYF. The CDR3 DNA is TGTGCCAGCAGCTTCGGAGACTCTGGAAACACCATATATTTT. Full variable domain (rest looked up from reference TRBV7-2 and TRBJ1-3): GAGVSQSPSNKVTEKGKDVELRCDPISGHTALYWYRQSLGQGLEFLIYFQGNSAPDKSGLPSDRFSAERTGGSVSTLTIQRTQQEDSAVYLCASSFGDSGNTIYFGEGSWLTVV.

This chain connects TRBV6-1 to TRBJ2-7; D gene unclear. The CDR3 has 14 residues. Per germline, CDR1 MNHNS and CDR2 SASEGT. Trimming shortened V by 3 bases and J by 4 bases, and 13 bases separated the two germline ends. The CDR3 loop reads CASSESLNVYEQYF. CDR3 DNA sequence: TGTGCCAGCAGTGAGTCACTAAACGTTTACGAGCAGTACTTC.

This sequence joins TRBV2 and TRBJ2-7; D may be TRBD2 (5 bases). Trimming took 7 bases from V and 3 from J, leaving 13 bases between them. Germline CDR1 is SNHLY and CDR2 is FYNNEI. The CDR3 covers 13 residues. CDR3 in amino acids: CASIQAEVYEQYF. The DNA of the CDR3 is TGTGCCAGCATACAAGCGGAGGTCTACGAGCAGTACTTC.

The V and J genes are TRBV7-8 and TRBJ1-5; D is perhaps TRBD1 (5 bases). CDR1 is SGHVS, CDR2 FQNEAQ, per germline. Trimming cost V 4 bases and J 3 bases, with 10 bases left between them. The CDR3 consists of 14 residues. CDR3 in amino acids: CASSSWGTNQPQHF. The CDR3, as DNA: TGTGCCAGCAGCTCGTGGGGGACCAATCAGCCCCAGCATTTT.

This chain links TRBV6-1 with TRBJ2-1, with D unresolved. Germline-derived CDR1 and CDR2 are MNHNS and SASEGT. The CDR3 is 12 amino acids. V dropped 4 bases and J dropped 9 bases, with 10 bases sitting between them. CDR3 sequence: CASSGPTGEQFF. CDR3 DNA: TGTGCCAGCAGTGGCCCTACGGGTGAGCAGTTCTTC.

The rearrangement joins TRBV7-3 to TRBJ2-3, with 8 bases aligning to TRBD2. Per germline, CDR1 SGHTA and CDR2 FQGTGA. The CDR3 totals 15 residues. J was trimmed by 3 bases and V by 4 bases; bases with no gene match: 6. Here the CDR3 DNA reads TGTGCCAGCAGCTCCACCGGGACTAGGACAGATACGCAGTATTTT. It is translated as CASSSTGTRTDTQYF.

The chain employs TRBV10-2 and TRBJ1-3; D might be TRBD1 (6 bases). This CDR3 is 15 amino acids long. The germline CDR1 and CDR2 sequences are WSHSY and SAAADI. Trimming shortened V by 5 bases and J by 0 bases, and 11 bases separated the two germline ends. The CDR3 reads CASSSGASSGNTIYF. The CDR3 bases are TGCGCCAGCAGTTCAGGGGCCAGCTCTGGAAACACCATATATTTT.

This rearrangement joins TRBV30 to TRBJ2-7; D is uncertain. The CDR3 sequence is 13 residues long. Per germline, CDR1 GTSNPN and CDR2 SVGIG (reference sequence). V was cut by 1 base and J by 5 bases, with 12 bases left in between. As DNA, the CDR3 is TGTGCCTGGAGTGCCGAAGCCAAGAACGAGCAGTACTTC. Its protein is CAWSAEAKNEQYF.

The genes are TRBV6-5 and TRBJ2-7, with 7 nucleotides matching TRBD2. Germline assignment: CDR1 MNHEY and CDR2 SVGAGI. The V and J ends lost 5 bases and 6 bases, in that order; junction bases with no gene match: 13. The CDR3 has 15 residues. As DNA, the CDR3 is TGTGCCAGCAGTCCCCGGGTAGCGGGCCTCGGCGAGCAGTACTTC. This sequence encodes CASSPRVAGLGEQYF.

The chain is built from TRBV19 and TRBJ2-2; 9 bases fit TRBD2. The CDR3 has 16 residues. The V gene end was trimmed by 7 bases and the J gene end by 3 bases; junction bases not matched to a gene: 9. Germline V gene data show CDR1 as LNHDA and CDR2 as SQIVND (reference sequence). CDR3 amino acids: CASTHYSGGHTGELFF. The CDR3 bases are TGTGCCAGTACCCATTATAGCGGGGGTCACACCGGGGAGCTGTTTTTT.

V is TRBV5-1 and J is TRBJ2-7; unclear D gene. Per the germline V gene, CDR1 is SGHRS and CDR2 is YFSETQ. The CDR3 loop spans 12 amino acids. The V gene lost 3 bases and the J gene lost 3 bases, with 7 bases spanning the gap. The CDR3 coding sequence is TGCGCCAGCAGCTCCAGAGACTACGAGCAGTACTTC. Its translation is CASSSRDYEQYF.

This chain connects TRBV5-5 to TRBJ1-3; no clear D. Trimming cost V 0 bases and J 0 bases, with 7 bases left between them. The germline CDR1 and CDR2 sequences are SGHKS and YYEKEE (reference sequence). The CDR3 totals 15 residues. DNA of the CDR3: TGTGCCAGCAGCTTGGGCGCAGGCTCTGGAAACACCATATATTTT. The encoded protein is CASSLGAGSGNTIYF.

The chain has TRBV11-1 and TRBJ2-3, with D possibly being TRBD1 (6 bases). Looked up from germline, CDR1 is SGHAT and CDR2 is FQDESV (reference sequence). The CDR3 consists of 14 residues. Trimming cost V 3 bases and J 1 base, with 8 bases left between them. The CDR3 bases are TGTGCCAGCAGCTTCAGGGGTCGCACAGATACGCAGTATTTT. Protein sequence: CASSFRGRTDTQYF.

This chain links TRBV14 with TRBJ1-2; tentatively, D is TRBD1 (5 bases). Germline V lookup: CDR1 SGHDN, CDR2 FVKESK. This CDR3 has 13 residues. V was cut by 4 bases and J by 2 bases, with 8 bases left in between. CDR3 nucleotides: TGTGCCAGCAGCCCCAGGGAGAACTATGGCTACACCTTC. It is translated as CASSPRENYGYTF.

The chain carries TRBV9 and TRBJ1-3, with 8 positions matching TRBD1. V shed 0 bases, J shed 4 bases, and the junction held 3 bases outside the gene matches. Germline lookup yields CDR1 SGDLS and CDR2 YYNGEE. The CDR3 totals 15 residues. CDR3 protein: CASSVATGDGNTIYF. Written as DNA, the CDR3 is TGTGCCAGCAGCGTAGCGACAGGGGACGGAAACACCATATATTTT. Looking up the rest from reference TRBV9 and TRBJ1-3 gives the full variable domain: DSGVTQTPKHLITATGQRVTLRCSPRSGDLSVYWYQQSLDQGLQFLIQYYNGEERAKGNILERFSAQQFPDLHSELNLSSLELGDSALYFCASSVATGDGNTIYFGEGSWLTVV.

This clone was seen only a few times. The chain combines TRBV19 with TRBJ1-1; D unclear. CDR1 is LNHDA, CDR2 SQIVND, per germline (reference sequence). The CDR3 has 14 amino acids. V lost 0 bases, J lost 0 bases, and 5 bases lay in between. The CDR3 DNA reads TGTGCCAGTAGTATAGACAGCATGAACACTGAAGCTTTCTTT. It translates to CASSIDSMNTEAFF.

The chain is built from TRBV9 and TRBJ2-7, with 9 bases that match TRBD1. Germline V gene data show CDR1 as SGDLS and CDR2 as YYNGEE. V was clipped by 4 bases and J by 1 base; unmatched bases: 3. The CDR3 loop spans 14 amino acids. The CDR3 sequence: CASSYGQGSYEQYF. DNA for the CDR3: TGTGCCAGCAGCTATGGACAGGGGTCCTACGAGCAGTACTTC.

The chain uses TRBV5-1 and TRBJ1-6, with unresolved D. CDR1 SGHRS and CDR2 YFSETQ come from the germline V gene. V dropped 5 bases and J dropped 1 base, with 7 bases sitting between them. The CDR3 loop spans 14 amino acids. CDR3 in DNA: TGCGCCAGCAGAGTGGGATCCTATAATTCACCCCTCCACTTT. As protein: CASRVGSYNSPLHF.

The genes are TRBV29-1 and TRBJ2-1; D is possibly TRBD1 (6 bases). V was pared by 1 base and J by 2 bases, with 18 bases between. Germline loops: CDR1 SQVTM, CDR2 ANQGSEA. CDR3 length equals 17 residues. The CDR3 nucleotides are TGCAGCGTTGAAGGGGGGCAGGGCGTTTTCGCCTACAATGAGCAGTTCTTC. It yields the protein CSVEGGQGVFAYNEQFF.

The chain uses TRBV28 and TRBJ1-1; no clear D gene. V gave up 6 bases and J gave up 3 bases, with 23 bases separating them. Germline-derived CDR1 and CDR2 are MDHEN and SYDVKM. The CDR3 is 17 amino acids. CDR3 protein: CASRPAKRWSSYTEAFF. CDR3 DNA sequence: TGTGCCAGCAGACCTGCTAAACGGTGGTCAAGTTACACTGAAGCTTTCTTT.

The CDR3: CASSFWQDNEKLFF. CDR3 in DNA: TGTGCCAGCAGTTTTTGGCAGGATAATGAAAAACTGTTTTTT. V and J are TRBV28 and TRBJ1-4, with unresolved D. CDR3 length: 14 residues. The germline V gene has CDR1 MDHEN and CDR2 SYDVKM. V was cut by 3 bases and J by 4 bases, with 9 bases left in between.

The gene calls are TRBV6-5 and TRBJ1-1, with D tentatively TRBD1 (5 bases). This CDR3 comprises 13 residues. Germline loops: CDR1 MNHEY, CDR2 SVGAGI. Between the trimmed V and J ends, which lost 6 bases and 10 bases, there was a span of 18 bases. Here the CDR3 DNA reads TGTGCCAGCAGCCCGGACCTCAAAGGGACAGCTTTCTTT. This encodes CASSPDLKGTAFF.